The entry below describes one T cell receptor (beta chain). Its cognate antigen is unknown. The sample belongs to a study of CD4 T cells in relation to SARS-CoV-2 and coronaviruses. Sequenced by immunoSEQ multiplex PCR; TCRdb stores in-frame clones only, minus some. The sample carries tens of thousands of clones, over 70% recorded once. Sequencing was performed on naive CD4+ T cells from PBMCs, cultured in vitro. Subset here: naive CD4+ T cells isolated by negative enrichment. The TCR sequence derives from an adult with COVID-19.

CDR3 DNA: TGTGCCAGCAGCTTGCCGGGACAGGGGATCCACGAGCAGTACTTC. It yields the protein CASSLPGQGIHEQYF. The chain is built from TRBV7-9 and TRBJ2-7; 10 positions agree with TRBD1. This CDR3 region has 15 residues. V dropped 3 bases and J dropped 5; count of bases not matched to a gene: 7. CDR1 is SEHNR and CDR2 is FQNEAQ in the germline V gene (reference sequence).